Each of the 8 T cell receptor beta chains below was sequenced from the same sample in a study of long-term antiretroviral therapy in people with HIV. It was version v3.0 of the immunoSEQ assay that was run at survey level. Libraries were prepared by immunoSEQ multiplex PCR; TCRdb keeps only in-frame clonotypes and omits some of them. The sample yields roughly 25,000 clones, approximately 80% seen once. Sample: unsorted PBMCs, taken 0.7 years before starting antiretroviral therapy. Receptor source: a man aged 30 to 39 with HIV.

V usage is TRBV19 and J usage is TRBJ1-2; perhaps TRBD1 as D (5 bases). Germline CDR1 and CDR2: LNHDA and SQIVND (reference sequence). The CDR3 is 18 amino acids. Trimming took 5 bases from V and 4 from J, leaving 26 bases between them. The CDR3 DNA sequence: TGTGCCAGTAGTCCCCCTCAAGGGGACGCATCGATGGGCTATGGCTACACCTTC. Its translation is CASSPPQGDASMGYGYTF.

The rearrangement links TRBV4-2 to TRBJ2-7; 10 nucleotides line up with TRBD2. The CDR3 loop spans 17 amino acids. CDR1 is LGHNA and CDR2 is YNFKEQ in the germline V gene. The V gene end was trimmed by 3 bases and the J gene end by 2 bases; junction bases not matched to a gene: 10. The CDR3 DNA sequence: TGTGCCAGCAGCCAGACCCCCGCTAGCGGGGGACCCTACGAGCAGTACTTC. This encodes CASSQTPASGGPYEQYF.

The chain recombines TRBV5-1 with TRBJ1-1, with D possibly TRBD1 on 5 matching bases. The CDR3 runs to 14 residues. Germline V gene sequence: CDR1 SGHRS, CDR2 YFSETQ. The germline V and J ends were trimmed by 4 bases and 4 bases, with 14 bases remaining between them. CDR3 nucleotide sequence: TGCGCCAGCAGCGGGGGGGTCGTTCCCACTGAAGCTTTCTTT. Translation gives CASSGGVVPTEAFF. Combining the CDR3 with reference TRBV5-1 and TRBJ1-1 gives the whole variable domain KAGVTQTPRYLIKTRGQQVTLSCSPISGHRSVSWYQQTPGQGLQFLFEYFSETQRNKGNFPGRFSGRQFSNSRSEMNVSTLELGDSALYLCASSGGVVPTEAFFGQGTRLTVV.

Concerning this clone itself: One junction end disagrees with the germline gene, perhaps due to a read error. The chain links TRBV7-7 to TRBJ2-1; D remains ambiguous. Germline loops: CDR1 SSHAT, CDR2 FNYEAQ (reference sequence). The CDR3 totals 13 residues. The CDR3 nucleotides are TGTGCTAGCAGCTTGTACAGCTACAATGAGCAGTTCTTC. It specifies CASSLYSYNEQFF.

The rearrangement joins TRBV7-2 to TRBJ2-1; D is ambiguous. Germline CDR1 reads SGHTA; CDR2 reads FQGNSA. There are 11 residues in the CDR3. V was cut by 2 bases and J by 10 bases, with 6 bases left in between. CDR3 residues: CASSLSLEQFF. Here the CDR3 DNA reads TGTGCCAGCAGCTTATCGCTAGAGCAGTTCTTC.

This clone is classed as large. V is TRBV30 and J is TRBJ2-7, with 7 bases identical to TRBD2. Germline V gene sequence: CDR1 GTSNPN, CDR2 SVGIG (reference sequence). CDR3 length: 15 residues. The CDR3 reads CALNRPGTGGSEQYF. In DNA, the CDR3 is TGTGCTCTGAACCGACCCGGGACCGGGGGGAGCGAGCAGTACTTC. The variable domain in full, completed from reference TRBV30 and TRBJ2-7, reads SQTIHQWPATLVQPVGSPLSLECTVEGTSNPNLYWYRQAAGRGLQLLFYSVGIGQISSEVPQNLSASRPQDRQFILSSKKLLLSDSGFYLCALNRPGTGGSEQYFGPGTRLTVT.

This chain uses TRBV5-4 with TRBJ1-3, with a possible D match to TRBD1 (5 bases). V shed 2 bases and J shed 4 bases, with 16 bases lying between them. The CDR3 covers 16 residues. Germline V gene lookup returns CDR1 SGHNT and CDR2 YYREEE (reference sequence). For the CDR3, the DNA is TGTGCCAGCAGCTTAGGTTTGGGGCCCGCAGGAAACACCATATATTTT. This encodes CASSLGLGPAGNTIYF.

This chain links TRBV27 with TRBJ1-2, with D possibly TRBD1 on 6 matching bases. The CDR3 is 15 amino acids. CDR1 MNHEY and CDR2 SMNVEV come from the germline V gene (reference sequence). Trimming pared 0 bases from V and 7 bases from J, leaving 15 bases between. Written as DNA, the CDR3 is TGTGCCAGCAGTTTATCGAGGGGGGGCGCCAGTGGCTACACCTTC. This sequence encodes CASSLSRGGASGYTF.